Included here is one TCR beta chain sequence, with context. The data originate from a study of identical twins. The CDR3 runs to 14 residues. Trimming removed 4 bases at V and 2 bases at J, with 11 bases between. Germline CDR1 SGHRS, CDR2 YFSETQ. A template switching step contributed a universal primer site, while unique molecular identifiers were present in the cDNA. TCRdb re-analysed the 5' RACE reads in MiXCR, keeping a single row per CDR3 protein. The sample holds about 100,000 distinct CDR3 sequences, 4.5% to 6.5% seen once. Specimen: memory T cells sorted from blood. This clonotype was obtained from a woman aged 50 to 60 in good health. This rearrangement joins TRBV5-1 to TRBJ2-3; D is unclear. CDR3 in amino acids: CASSEEIPTDTQYF. The DNA for the CDR3 is TGCGCCAGCAGCGAAGAGATACCCACAGATACGCAGTATTTT.